These 23 T cell receptor beta chains share one sample of origin, sequenced in a study of response to subunit inactivated influenza vaccine. TCRdb reanalysed the RT-PCR reads using MiXCR and keeps one entry per CDR3 protein. The sample comprises around 180,000 distinct CDR3 sequences, around 9% of which are singletons, and about a tenth rests with the top ten. The sequencing here drew on non-naive T cells sorted from PBMCs, taken on the day of vaccination. The receptor source for this set is a man aged 45-60 years who received an inactivated influenza vaccine.

Ten or more counts support this clonotype. V usage is TRBV5-1 and J usage is TRBJ2-1; 7 nucleotides match TRBD2. V lost 0 bases, J lost 4 bases, and 7 bases stayed unmatched. Germline loops: CDR1 SGHRS, CDR2 YFSETQ. The CDR3 spans 16 residues. CDR3 nucleotides: TGCGCCAGCAGCTTGGAGCCTGGCGGGGGTTACAATGAGCAGTTCTTC. It is translated as CASSLEPGGGYNEQFF.

The chain employs TRBV7-2 and TRBJ1-1; no clear D. Deletions cut 1 base from V and 0 bases from J, with 6 bases between. CDR3 length: 14 residues. The germline V gene encodes CDR1 SGHTA and CDR2 FQGNSA. The CDR3: CASSLVGMNTEAFF. The CDR3, as DNA: TGTGCCAGCAGCTTAGTCGGGATGAACACTGAAGCTTTCTTT.

V and J are TRBV9 and TRBJ2-3; TRBD2 agrees at 10 bases. Germline CDR1 SGDLS, CDR2 YYNGEE. This CDR3 has 15 amino acids. Trimming removed 3 bases from V and 4 bases from J; junction bases left unmatched: 5. Written as DNA, the CDR3 is TGTGCCAGCAGCGGCGGAGGACTAGCGGCAGATACGCAGTATTTT. As protein: CASSGGGLAADTQYF.

The sample holds many counts of this clonotype. The gene calls are TRBV12-3 or TRBV12-4 and TRBJ1-4; D is undetermined. The CDR3 consists of 14 residues. V lost 1 base, J lost 6 bases, and 9 bases lay in between. CDR3 loop: CASSLGQRHEKLFF. As DNA, the CDR3 is TGTGCCAGCAGTTTAGGGCAGCGACATGAAAAACTGTTTTTT.

The V gene is TRBV19, the J gene TRBJ1-5; no clear D. There are 14 residues in the CDR3. Deletions cut 5 bases from V and 5 bases from J, with 13 bases between. Germline lookup yields CDR1 LNHDA and CDR2 SQIVND (reference sequence). CDR3 DNA sequence: TGTGCCAGTAGTGCCTCCGGGTCCGATCAGCCCCAGCATTTT. Its translation: CASSASGSDQPQHF.

The CDR3, as DNA: TGTGCCAGCAGGACGGCAGGGCTTAACACCGGGGAGCTGTTTTTT. This encodes CASRTAGLNTGELFF. The chain joins TRBV7-8 to TRBJ2-2; D is possibly TRBD1 (5 bases). The V end lost 6 bases, the J end lost 2 bases, and 13 bases lay between the germline ends. This CDR3 spans 15 amino acids. CDR1 and CDR2 from the germline V gene are SGHVS and FQNEAQ.

The table lists this clonotype with a few counts. The V and J genes are TRBV7-8 and TRBJ2-1; no firm D call. The CDR3 has 15 residues. V was clipped by 5 bases and J by 0 bases, with 11 bases between them. Germline V gene sequence: CDR1 SGHVS, CDR2 FQNEAQ. The CDR3 reads CASSPARFSYNEQFF. CDR3 nucleotides: TGTGCCAGCAGCCCAGCGAGATTCTCCTACAATGAGCAGTTCTTC. The variable domain in full, completed from reference TRBV7-8 and TRBJ2-1, reads GAGVSQSPRYKVAKRGQDVALRCDPISGHVSLFWYQQALGQGPEFLTYFQNEAQLDKSGLPSDRFFAERPEGSVSTLKIQRTQQEDSAVYLCASSPARFSYNEQFFGPGTRLTVL.

The rearrangement links TRBV9 to TRBJ2-3; TRBD2 matches 7 bases. Germline V CDR1 and CDR2: SGDLS, YYNGEE. The CDR3 consists of 15 residues. Unmatched junction bases numbered 5, after V lost 0 bases and J lost 4 bases. The CDR3 DNA is TGTGCCAGCAGCGTAGACCAAGGGAGGGCAGATACGCAGTATTTT. Its translation: CASSVDQGRADTQYF.

The rearrangement uses TRBV12-3 or TRBV12-4 and TRBJ1-2; 7 bases line up with TRBD1. This CDR3 has 13 residues. Trimming removed 6 bases from V and 4 bases from J; junction bases left unmatched: 5. This chain's CDR3 is CASSRDSLYGYTF. The CDR3 DNA reads TGTGCCAGCAGCCGGGACAGTCTCTATGGCTACACCTTC.

The chain combines TRBV19 with TRBJ1-4; 9 bases fit TRBD1. Germline values: CDR1 LNHDA, CDR2 SQIVND (reference sequence). Germline trimming cut 6 bases from V and 4 bases from J; bases unmatched to any gene: 3. CDR3 length: 14 residues. The CDR3 is CASRRQGDNEKLFF. CDR3 in DNA: TGTGCCAGTAGGAGACAGGGGGATAATGAAAAACTGTTTTTT.

This clonotype has more than one count but fewer than ten. The V and J genes are TRBV2 and TRBJ2-7; 7 positions match TRBD1. Trimming removed 5 bases from V and 3 bases from J; junction bases left unmatched: 7. The CDR3 is made up of 14 amino acids. Germline loops: CDR1 SNHLY, CDR2 FYNNEI. DNA of the CDR3: TGTGCCAGCAGTCAAAGTCGGGACAGCTACGAGCAGTACTTC. Translated, it gives CASSQSRDSYEQYF.

This chain uses TRBV4-1 with TRBJ1-2; 9 bases align to TRBD1. CDR1 MGHRA and CDR2 YSYEKL come from the germline V gene. The CDR3 covers 15 residues. Trimming took 1 base from V and 8 from J; bases not matched to a gene: 8. The CDR3 loop reads CASSQVGDRVFGYTF. The CDR3 bases are TGCGCCAGCAGCCAAGTAGGGGACAGGGTCTTCGGCTACACCTTC.

The rearrangement joins TRBV20-1 to TRBJ2-5; 7 bases are a match to TRBD1. The CDR3 is 14 amino acids. V lost 7 bases and J lost 3; bases outside the gene matches: 11. The V gene's germline CDR1 is DFQATT and CDR2 SNEGSKA (reference sequence). CDR3 protein: CSGSRDRTKETQYF. CDR3 in DNA: TGCAGTGGGTCCCGGGACAGAACTAAAGAGACCCAGTACTTC.

This clonotype was seen ten or more times. The chain recombines TRBV20-1 with TRBJ2-7, with TRBD2 identical over 10 bases. V was pared by 4 bases and J by 6 bases, with 12 bases of the junction left unmatched. Germline V gives CDR1 DFQATT, CDR2 SNEGSKA (reference sequence). The CDR3 runs 15 residues. CDR3 DNA sequence: TGCAGTGCTAACCCTAGCGGGAGAGGGTTGGGCGAGCAGTACTTC. Encoded protein: CSANPSGRGLGEQYF.

This clonotype was recorded at least ten times. The rearrangement links TRBV4-2 to TRBJ2-3, with 7 bases aligning to TRBD2. Germline V lookup: CDR1 LGHNA, CDR2 YNFKEQ. The CDR3 runs to 17 residues. The V gene end was trimmed by 7 bases and the J gene end by 4 bases; junction bases not matched to a gene: 17. CDR3 protein: CASTKDVGSSGADTQYF. The CDR3 DNA follows: TGTGCCAGCACCAAAGACGTAGGGTCTAGCGGAGCAGATACGCAGTATTTT.

This clonotype has more than one count but fewer than ten. The V and J genes are TRBV6-1 and TRBJ1-2; D not resolved. This CDR3 contains 13 residues. In germline, CDR1 is MNHNS, CDR2 SASEGT. V lost 11 bases to trimming and J lost 2 bases, with 15 bases between them. The CDR3 loop is CASMGGTNYGYTF. The CDR3 DNA reads TGTGCCTCCATGGGCGGAACGAACTATGGCTACACCTTC.

This clonotype was counted at least ten times. The J gene is TRBJ2-1, the V gene TRBV5-1; 8 nucleotides align to TRBD2. Germline V gene data show CDR1 as SGHRS and CDR2 as YFSETQ. V dropped 6 bases and J dropped 6; count of bases not matched to a gene: 11. CDR3 size: 15 residues. This chain's CDR3 is CASILNSGTSNEQFF. CDR3 in DNA: TGCGCCAGCATCCTAAATAGCGGGACGTCCAATGAGCAGTTCTTC.

This chain links TRBV7-8 with TRBJ2-4, with TRBD1 matching 9 bases. This CDR3 region has 18 residues. The V and J ends lost 0 bases and 1 base, in that order; junction bases with no gene match: 7. The germline V gene has CDR1 SGHVS and CDR2 FQNEAQ. CDR3 sequence (DNA): TGTGCCAGCAGCTTAGCATCCTGGACAGGGGTTGCCAAAAACATTCAGTACTTC. It encodes CASSLASWTGVAKNIQYF.

This clonotype was recorded many times. In DNA, the CDR3 is TGTGCCATCAGTGAGTCGTCGGGGAATCAAGAGACCCAGTACTTC. Translation: CAISESSGNQETQYF. This sequence joins TRBV10-3 and TRBJ2-5, with D possibly TRBD2 on 5 matching bases. The germline gives CDR1 ENHRY, CDR2 SYGVKD. This CDR3 is built from 15 residues. The germline V and J ends were trimmed by 0 bases and 2 bases, with 10 bases remaining between them.

Points on this clonotype: This may come from a read error, since a much larger clone is one base off. The chain recombines TRBV7-9 with TRBJ2-1, with TRBD1 matching over 7 bases. The germline CDR1 and CDR2 sequences are SEHNR and FQNEAQ (reference sequence). Trimming at V came to 5 bases and at J to 7 bases, leaving 11 bases not matched to a gene. CDR3 length equals 15 residues. The DNA of the CDR3 is TGTGCCAGCAGCCATACGGACAGGCGGCAGAATGAGCAGTTCTTC. Translating gives CASSHTDRRQNEQFF.

The genes are TRBV18 and TRBJ2-3, with D possibly matching TRBD2 (6 bases). Trimming removed 5 bases from V and 4 bases from J, with 10 bases in between. The CDR3 spans 13 residues. Per germline, CDR1 KGHSH and CDR2 LQKENI. This CDR3 is CASSDGLPDTQYF. In nucleotides, the CDR3 is TGTGCCAGCTCAGACGGACTACCAGATACGCAGTATTTT.

The chain combines TRBV6-2 or TRBV6-3 with TRBJ1-4; D is perhaps TRBD1 (5 bases). Germline V gives CDR1 MNHEY, CDR2 SVGEGT. CDR3 length: 14 amino acids. The V and J ends lost 7 bases and 6 bases respectively, with 15 bases between them. The CDR3: CASTTGVGHEKLFF. DNA for the CDR3: TGTGCCAGCACCACAGGTGTTGGACATGAAAAACTGTTTTTT.

This clonotype was recorded at least ten times. V and J are TRBV28 and TRBJ2-5; 7 bases are shared with TRBD2. Germline values: CDR1 MDHEN, CDR2 SYDVKM. Germline trimming cut 7 bases from V and 4 bases from J; bases unmatched to any gene: 9. The length of the CDR3 is 14 residues. For the CDR3, the DNA is TGTGCCAGCAACCGGGGACTATTGGGAGAGACCCAGTACTTC. It yields the protein CASNRGLLGETQYF.